This T cell receptor (beta chain) was captured in a study of patients and donors after allogeneic stem cell transplantation. TCRdb reanalysed the RT-PCR reads using MiXCR and keeps one entry per CDR3 protein. In the table there are about 87,000 distinct CDR3 sequences, 5% of which are singletons. The CDR3 length is 13 residues. Germline loops: CDR1 MDHEN, CDR2 SYDVKM. Trimming took 1 base from V and 6 from J, leaving 6 bases between them. The sample holds many counts of this clonotype. The material sequenced was blood, either unsorted or a sorted T cell fraction (not recorded which). The J gene is TRBJ2-2, the V gene TRBV28; D is unclear. The sequence came from a human donor who was either an allogeneic HSCT recipient or a stem cell or donor lymphocyte infusion donor (not recorded which). It is not recorded whose cells these are; they may come from a transplant donor. The CDR3 region is CASSLSRPGELFF. The CDR3 nucleotides are TGTGCCAGCAGTTTATCCCGTCCCGGGGAGCTGTTTTTT.